The source of this T cell receptor (beta chain) is a study of blood T cell repertoires in COVID-19 (dated by TCRdb to 2018 to 2020). Describing the broader study: Samples covering the acute and convalescent phases of COVID-19 were provided by collaborators in the United States, Italy and Spain. The material from the prospective study consisted of cDNA or gDNA derived from T cells, B-cell-depleted T cells, or PBMCs. Samples came from the ongoing ImmuneRACE study (first 160 participants) plus 1,254 subjects from 6 global collaborators. The repertoires were released in a freely available public database intended as a resource for research on the immune response to SARS-CoV-2. The sample metadata nearly always contained a de-identified subject ID, COVID-19 status, age in years and sex. Deeply sampled blood TCRbeta repertoires from subjects exposed to, actively infected with, or recovered from COVID-19 were included in the dataset. Where available, HLA class I and class II types were obtained from metadata supplied by the sample provider rather than from assay-based typing.

For this clone: The antigen it binds to is not known. Base qualities are missing; no much larger clone stands one base away.

Each collaborating institution followed its own protocols to collect whole blood in K2EDTA tubes. Collaborator samples were shipped for TCRbeta analysis as frozen whole blood, isolated PBMCs, or DNA extracted from either sample type. Findings and caveats that apply to the study as a whole: Clinical and demographic metadata were provided uncurated, with the amount varying by source and participant.

TCRbeta CDR3 regions were amplified from genomic DNA by means of the immunoSEQ Assay, a bias-controlled multiplex PCR. As for how the authors treated the data: Nucleated cell counts per sample were estimated from amplification of reference gene primers within the assay. To quantify the absolute abundance of each unique TCRbeta CDR3 rearrangement, sequence reads were collapsed and filtered. For each sample, productive Simpson clonality was calculated by taking the square root of Simpson's diversity index across productive rearrangements. In its TCRdb copy, this immuneACCESS table keeps in-frame sequences only and misses some clones. Where compared with another copy, unresolved V genes explain less than half of these, and the others have no known cause. The DNA gave D and trimming, while V, J and clone size come from that table. Across this sample there are 140,000 to 150,000 clones, with about three quarters seen only once. The ten largest clones capture approximately 2% of the sample.

Taken from the germline V gene (reference sequence), the CDR1 and CDR2 loops are MNHEY and SMNVEV. The cysteine opens and the phenylalanine closes a CDR3 of 15 amino acids. The read is trimmed to its CDR3 DNA, 45 bases read in frame from base 1. V loses 3 bases, J loses 13 bases, and the germline ends lie 19 bases apart. The V gene is TRBV27 and the J gene is TRBJ1-6, with no confident D gene call. The specimen was peripheral blood. The source of this sequence is a woman aged 55-69 years with acute or convalescent COVID-19. The CDR3 has the sequence CASSFSHDPLRPLHF. DNA sequence: TGTGCCAGCAGTTTTTCCCACGATCCTTTGAGGCCCCTCCACTTT.